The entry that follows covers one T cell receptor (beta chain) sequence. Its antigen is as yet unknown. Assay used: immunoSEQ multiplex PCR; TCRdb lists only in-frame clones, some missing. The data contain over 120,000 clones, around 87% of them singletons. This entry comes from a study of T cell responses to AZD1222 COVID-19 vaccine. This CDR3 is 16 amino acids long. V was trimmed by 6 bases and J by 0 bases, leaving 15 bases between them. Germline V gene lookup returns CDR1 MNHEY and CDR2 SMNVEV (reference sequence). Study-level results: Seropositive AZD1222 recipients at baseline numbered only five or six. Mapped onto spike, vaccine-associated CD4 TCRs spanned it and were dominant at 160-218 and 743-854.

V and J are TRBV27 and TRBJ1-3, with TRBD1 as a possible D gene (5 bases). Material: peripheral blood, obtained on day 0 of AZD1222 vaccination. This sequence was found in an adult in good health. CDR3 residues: CASSPRVPYSGNTIYF. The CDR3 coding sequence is TGTGCCAGCAGCCCCAGGGTACCTTACTCTGGAAACACCATATATTTT.